A single sample gave rise to the 18 T cell receptor delta chains below, sequenced in a study of gamma-delta chains in newborns, infants, children. TCRdb re-identified clones in the reads via CATT. This sample has about 6,100 delta-chain clones; roughly 1.9% occur once, and the top ten carry over 10%. The sample was blood. These receptors were collected from a child who was a newborn, infant or young child, either healthy, febrile or measles-vaccinated (not recorded which).

As regards this clone: A much larger clone sits a single nucleotide away, making a read error possible. This same CDR3 is encoded by further DNA sequences in the sample. The genes are TRDV2 and TRDJ3, with a possible D match to TRDD3 (6 bases). Germline V lookup: CDR1 GEAIGNYY, CDR2 EKD. The CDR3 has 18 amino acids. CDR3 nucleotide sequence: TGTGCCTGTGACACTGGGGGTTTTAGCTCCTGGGACACCCGACAGATGTTCTTC. Its translation: CACDTGGFSSWDTRQMFF.

This clone was seen a few times. This may be a read error: a much more frequent sequence differs by one nucleotide. The sample holds other DNA sequences that translate to the same CDR3. The gene calls are TRDV2 and TRDJ2; 7 bases are a match to TRDD3. CDR1 GEAIGNYY and CDR2 EKD come from the germline V gene. CDR3 length equals 16 residues. Trimming at V came to 3 bases and at J to 1 base, leaving 7 bases not matched to a gene. CDR3 coding DNA: TGTGCCTGTGACCCGCTGGGGGGCCTTTTGACAGCACAACTCTTCTTT. This translates into CACDPLGGLLTAQLFF.

Relative to its sample, this clone is medium-sized. This sequence joins TRDV3 and TRDJ1; 9 bases are shared with TRDD3. Trimming cost V 5 bases and J 4 bases; bases outside gene matches: 11. The CDR3 sequence is 14 residues long. Germline CDR1 TVYSNPD, CDR2 GDNSRS (reference sequence). The CDR3 reads CAARAVLGDDKLIF. The CDR3 DNA reads as TGTGCCGCTCGGGCTGTACTGGGGGACGATAAACTCATCTTT.

Worth noting for this clone: TCRdb's entry gives the protein of a much larger clone, which mismatches this DNA's translation at residue 15, likely from a read error; the protein reported here is translated from the DNA. This chain joins TRDV2 and TRDJ3; TRDD3 matches 11 bases. The CDR3 has 18 amino acids. Germline V lookup: CDR1 GEAIGNYY, CDR2 EKD. The CDR3 protein is CACDKLGDSSWDTRRMFF. The CDR3 DNA reads TGTGCCTGTGACAAACTGGGGGATAGCTCCTGGGACACCCGACGGATGTTTTTC.

This clone has just a few counts. A far larger clone is only one base removed, so a read error is likely. This chain links TRDV2 with TRDJ2; 9 positions match TRDD3. The CDR3 is 16 residues long. CDR1 is GEAIGNYY and CDR2 is EKD in the germline V gene. CDR3 protein: CARDTVGDTLTAQLFF. The DNA for the CDR3 is TGTGCCCGTGACACCGTGGGGGATACTTTGACAGCACAACTCTTCTTT.

This clone appeared a few times. At one end, the junction sequence differs from germline, possibly due to a read error. At the DNA level, this CDR3 is encoded by other sequences in the same sample as well. This chain links TRDV2 with TRDJ3; 9 positions agree with TRDD3. The CDR3 totals 17 residues. Germline CDR1 and CDR2: GEAIGNYY and EKD. The CDR3 is CACDTLGDIWDTRQMFF. In DNA, the CDR3 is TGTGCCTGCGACACTTTGGGGGATATTTGGGACACCCGACAGATGTTTTTC.

Comment on this clone: A much larger clone differs from this one at a single base, so this may be a read error. Other DNA sequences in the same sample also yield this CDR3. The V and J genes are TRDV3 and TRDJ3; TRDD3 aligns across 8 bases. The junction had 4 bases not matched to a gene; V was cut back by 0 bases and J by 0 bases. In germline, CDR1 is TVYSNPD, CDR2 GDNSRS (reference sequence). The length of the CDR3 is 17 residues. CDR3 in DNA: TGTGCCTTTAGTACTGGGGGGTACTCCTGGGACACCCGACAGATGTTTTTC. It codes for CAFSTGGYSWDTRQMFF.

This clone occurred a few times. A read error likely explains why the TCRdb protein, taken from a much larger clone, differs from this DNA's translation at residue 6; the protein shown is translated from the DNA. This sequence joins TRDV2 and TRDJ2; TRDD3 might be the D (5 bases). Germline V gene sequence: CDR1 GEAIGNYY, CDR2 EKD. V lost 3 bases and J lost 5, with 12 bases in between. This CDR3 is built from 14 residues. The CDR3 here is CACDSGGGTAQLFF. The CDR3, as DNA: TGTGCCTGTGACTCCGGGGGGGGTACAGCACAACTCTTCTTT.

The table lists this clone with a few counts. The TCRdb protein comes from a much larger clone and disagrees with this DNA's translation at residue 6, likely due to a read error; the protein given here is derived from the DNA. The chain couples TRDV2 to TRDJ2, with 8 nucleotides matching TRDD3. Looked up from germline, CDR1 is GEAIGNYY and CDR2 is EKD. CDR3 length: 20 residues. The trim removed 3 bases at V and 0 bases at J, leaving 17 bases unmatched. The CDR3 region has the DNA TGTGCCTGTGACCCCACCCCTCAAACTGGGGGTGTTGCTTTGACAGCACAACTCTTCTTT. This sequence encodes CACDPTPQTGGVALTAQLFF.

Note on this clone: The protein in TCRdb stems from a much larger clone and differs at residue 6 from this DNA's translation, likely a read error; here the protein is translated from the DNA. The V gene is TRDV2, the J gene TRDJ2, with 8 bases that match TRDD3. Germline trimming cut 0 bases from V and 0 bases from J; bases unmatched to any gene: 2. The CDR3 runs 16 residues. Germline CDR1 and CDR2: GEAIGNYY and EKD. CDR3: CACDTWGDTLTAQLFF. CDR3 nucleotides: TGTGCCTGTGACACCTGGGGGGATACTTTGACAGCACAACTCTTCTTT.

This clone was seen a few times. The protein in TCRdb stems from a much larger clone and differs at residue 4 from this DNA's translation, likely a read error; here the protein is translated from the DNA. V is TRDV2 and J is TRDJ2; 9 positions agree with TRDD3. Germline V CDR1 and CDR2: GEAIGNYY, EKD. The CDR3 length is 15 residues. After removal of 5 bases from V and 5 bases from J, the junction contained 8 bases not matched to a gene. The CDR3 loop is CACGTLGDRTAQLFF. DNA of the CDR3: TGTGCCTGTGGCACGCTGGGGGATCGAACAGCACAACTCTTCTTT.

Details on this clone: Other DNA sequences in the sample encode the same CDR3. The J gene is TRDJ3, the V gene TRDV2; 9 bases are shared with TRDD3. CDR3 size: 21 residues. V was pared by 0 bases and J by 0 bases, with 11 bases of the junction left unmatched. Germline V CDR1 and CDR2: GEAIGNYY, EKD. CDR3: CACDTVLGDPLLSWDTRQMFF. In DNA, the CDR3 is TGTGCCTGTGACACCGTACTGGGGGACCCCCTCCTCTCCTGGGACACCCGACAGATGTTTTTC.

Notes on this clone: The protein in TCRdb stems from a much larger clone and differs at residue 15 from this DNA's translation, likely a read error; here the protein is translated from the DNA. This rearrangement joins TRDV2 to TRDJ3; 8 nucleotides match TRDD3. CDR1 and CDR2 from the germline V gene are GEAIGNYY and EKD. CDR3 length: 18 residues. CDR3: CACDTGGYDSWDTRRMFF. The CDR3 nucleotides are TGTGCCTGTGACACCGGGGGATATGATTCCTGGGACACCCGACGGATGTTTTTC.

This clone appeared a few times. One base away lies a much larger clone, so this may be a sequencing read error. The sample contains more than one DNA sequence encoding this CDR3. The chain recombines TRDV2 with TRDJ3; D might be TRDD3 (6 bases). The CDR3 totals 16 residues. In germline, CDR1 is GEAIGNYY, CDR2 EKD. Written as DNA, the CDR3 is TGTGCATGTGATCACCTGGGGAACTGGGACACCCGACAGATGTTTTTC. Translated: CACDHLGNWDTRQMFF.

This clone was seen only a few times. The TCRdb protein, from a much larger clone, departs from this DNA's translation at residue 10, likely by read error; the protein shown derives from the DNA. The chain has TRDV2 and TRDJ3, with TRDD3 identical over 10 bases. This CDR3 is built from 19 residues. The J segment lost 0 bases and the V segment lost 0 bases, leaving 4 bases of the junction unmatched. Germline assignment: CDR1 GEAIGNYY and CDR2 EKD. For the CDR3, the DNA is TGTGCCTGTGACACCTGGGGGATACAAATCTCCTGGGACACCCGACAGATGTTTTTC. It codes for CACDTWGIQISWDTRQMFF.

This clone was observed a few times. TCRdb's protein for this DNA is that of a much larger clone and differs from the translation at residue 4, likely a read error; the protein shown is the DNA translation. The gene calls are TRDV2 and TRDJ3, with 8 bases that match TRDD3. Per germline, CDR1 GEAIGNYY and CDR2 EKD. Trimming took 5 bases from V and 0 from J; bases not matched to a gene: 8. The CDR3 totals 18 residues. CDR3 bases: TGTGCCTGTGGCTGGGGGACACCGAGCTCCTGGGACACCCGACAGATGTTTTTC. Translation gives CACGWGTPSSWDTRQMFF.

This clone qualifies as medium-sized. Other DNA sequences from this sample encode an identical CDR3 as well. V is TRDV2 and J is TRDJ3, with TRDD3 identical over 7 bases. The V gene's germline CDR1 is GEAIGNYY and CDR2 EKD. The CDR3 is 18 amino acids. With 0 bases clipped from V and 0 bases from J, the junction kept 4 bases outside the gene matches. In DNA form, the CDR3 reads TGTGCCTGTGACACCGTTGGGGGAAGCTCCTGGGACACCCGACAGATGTTTTTC. This translates into CACDTVGGSSWDTRQMFF.

This clone occurred a few times. The TCRdb record carries a much larger clone's protein, which differs from this DNA's translation at residue 9; a read error is the likely cause, and the protein listed here is the DNA translation. This sequence joins TRDV2 and TRDJ2; 9 bases align to TRDD3. V shed 4 bases, J shed 4 bases, and the junction held 6 bases outside the gene matches. Germline lookup yields CDR1 GEAIGNYY and CDR2 EKD. The CDR3 has 15 amino acids. CDR3 sequence: CACELLGDTTAQLFF. CDR3 nucleotides: TGTGCCTGTGAACTACTGGGGGACACGACAGCACAACTCTTCTTT.